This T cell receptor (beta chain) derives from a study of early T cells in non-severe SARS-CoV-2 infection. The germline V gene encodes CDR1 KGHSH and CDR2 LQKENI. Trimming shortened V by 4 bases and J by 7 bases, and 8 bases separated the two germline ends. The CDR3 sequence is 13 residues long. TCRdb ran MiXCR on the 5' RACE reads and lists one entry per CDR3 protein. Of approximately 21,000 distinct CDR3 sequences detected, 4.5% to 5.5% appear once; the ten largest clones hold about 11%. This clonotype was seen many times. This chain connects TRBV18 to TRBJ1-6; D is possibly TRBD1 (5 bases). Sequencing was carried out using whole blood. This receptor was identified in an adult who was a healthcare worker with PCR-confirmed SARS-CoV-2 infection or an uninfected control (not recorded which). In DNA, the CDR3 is TGTGCCAGCTCACAACAGGAGAATTCACCCCTCCACTTT. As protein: CASSQQENSPLHF. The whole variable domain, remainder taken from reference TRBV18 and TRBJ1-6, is NAGVMQNPRHLVRRRGQEARLRCSPMKGHSHVYWYRQLPEEGLKFMVYLQKENIIDESGMPKERFSAEFPKEGPSILRIQQVVRGDSAAYFCASSQQENSPLHFGNGTRLTVT.